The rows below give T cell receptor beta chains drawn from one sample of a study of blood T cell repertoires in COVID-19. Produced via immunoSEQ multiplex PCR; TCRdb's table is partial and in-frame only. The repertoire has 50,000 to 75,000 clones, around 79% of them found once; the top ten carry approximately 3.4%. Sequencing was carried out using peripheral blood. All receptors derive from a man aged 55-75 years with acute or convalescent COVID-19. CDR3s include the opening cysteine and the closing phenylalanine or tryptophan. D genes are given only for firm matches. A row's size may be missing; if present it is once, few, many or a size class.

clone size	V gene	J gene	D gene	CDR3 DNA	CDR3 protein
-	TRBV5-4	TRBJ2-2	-	TGTGCCAGCAGCTTGAGTAGCGGAAACACCGGGGAGCTGTTTTTT	CASSLSSGNTGELFF
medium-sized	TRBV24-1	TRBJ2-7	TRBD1	TGTGCCACCAGTGATGGGACAGGGGGAGGAACAGGCGAGCAGTACTTC	CATSDGTGGGTGEQYF
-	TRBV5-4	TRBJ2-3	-	TGTGCCAGCAGGGGGGCTGCGGGTAGCACAGATACGCAGTATTTT	CASRGAAGSTDTQYF
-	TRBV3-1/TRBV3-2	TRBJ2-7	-	TGTGCCAGCAGCCAAGATCCACGCGGGATTGGCGAGCAGTACTTC	CASSQDPRGIGEQYF
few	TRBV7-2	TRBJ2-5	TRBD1	TGTGCCAGCAGCTGGGGACAGGGAGGACAGACCCAGTACTTC	CASSWGQGGQTQYF
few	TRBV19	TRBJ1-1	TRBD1	TGTGCCAGTAGTATTCATCGGCAGGGGGCAGGCACTGAAGCTTTCTTT	CASSIHRQGAGTEAFF
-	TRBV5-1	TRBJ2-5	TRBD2	TGCGCCAGCAGCGCCGTCGGGGGGGAGACCCAGTACTTC	CASSAVGGETQYF
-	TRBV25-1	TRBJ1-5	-	TGTGCCAGCAGTGAATCGGGGGGGCTGGGCAATCAGCCCCAGCATTTT	CASSESGGLGNQPQHF
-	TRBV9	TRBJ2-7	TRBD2	TGTGCCAGCAGCGACCGCGCGGGAGGCGCCCCCTACGAGCAGTACTTC	CASSDRAGGAPYEQYF
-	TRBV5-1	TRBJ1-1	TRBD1	TGCGCCAGCAGCCTCCCGACAGGGGGGATGAACACTGAAGCTTTCTTT	CASSLPTGGMNTEAFF
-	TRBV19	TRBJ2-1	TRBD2	TGTGCCAGTAGTATCACCGCAGCGGGAGGGCCCTATGAGCAGTTCTTC	CASSITAAGGPYEQFF
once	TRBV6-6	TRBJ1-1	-	TGTGCCAGCAGTAAGGAAGGGAGGACCACTGAAGCTTTCTTT	CASSKEGRTTEAFF
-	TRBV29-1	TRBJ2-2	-	TGCAGCGTTGATTCAGGGAACACCGGGGAGCTGTTTTTT	CSVDSGNTGELFF
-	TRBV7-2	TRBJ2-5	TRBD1	TGTGCCAGCAGCTCCGCAAGAGGGGGCCCAACGGTGAAGACCCAGTACTTC	CASSSARGGPTVKTQYF
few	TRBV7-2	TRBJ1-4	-	TGTGCCAGCAGCCTCAGGGTAACTAATGAAAAACTGTTTTTT	CASSLRVTNEKLFF
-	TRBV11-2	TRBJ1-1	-	TGTGCCAGCAGCTCCCGTGGGGCACGTTTTAACACTGAAGCTTTCTTT	CASSSRGARFNTEAFF
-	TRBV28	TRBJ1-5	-	TGTGCCAGCAGTCCATACCCCCAGGCCCCGAAGCCCCAGCATTTT	CASSPYPQAPKPQHF
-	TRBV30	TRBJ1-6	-	TGTGCCTGCCGAGACAGGAGTTATTCACCCCTCCACTTT	CACRDRSYSPLHF
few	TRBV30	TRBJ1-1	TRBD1	TGTGCCGGAGACAGGGTAGGGACTGAAGCTTTCTTT	CAGDRVGTEAFF
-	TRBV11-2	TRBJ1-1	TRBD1	TGTGCCAGCAGCTTAGGCCGACAGGGTAACACTGAAGCTTTCTTT	CASSLGRQGNTEAFF
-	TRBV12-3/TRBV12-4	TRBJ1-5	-	TGTGCCAGCAGTTTACGGGGTCAGCCCCAGCATTTT	CASSLRGQPQHF
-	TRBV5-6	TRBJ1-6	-	TGTGCCAGCAGCGGACTTACCCGAGGGTATTCACCCCTCCACTTT	CASSGLTRGYSPLHF
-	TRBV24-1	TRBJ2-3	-	TGTGCCACCAGTGATCCGACTAGTTTACCAGATACGCAGTATTTT	CATSDPTSLPDTQYF
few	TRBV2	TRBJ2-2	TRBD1	TGTGCCAGCAGAACCGGGACAGGGGGCGCCGGGGAGCTGTTTTTT	CASRTGTGGAGELFF
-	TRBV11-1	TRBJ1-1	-	TGTGCCAGCAGTACCCTTTGGAGCACTGAAGCTTTCTTT	CASSTLWSTEAFF
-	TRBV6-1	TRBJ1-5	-	TGTGCCAGCAGTGAAGCCCGGGGGAAACAGCCCCAGCATTTT	CASSEARGKQPQHF
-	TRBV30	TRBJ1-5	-	TGTGCCTGGAACTTGGACACCAATCAGCCCCAGCATTTT	CAWNLDTNQPQHF
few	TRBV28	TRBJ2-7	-	TGTGCCAGCAGCCAACCCTACTACGAGCAGTACTTC	CASSQPYYEQYF
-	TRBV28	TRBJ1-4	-	TGTGCCAGCAGTGTAGGGAGCAATAATGAAAAACTGTTTTTT	CASSVGSNNEKLFF
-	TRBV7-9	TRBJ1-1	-	TGTGCCAGCAGCTCTTTCCACGGAGCTGAAGCTTTCTTT	CASSSFHGAEAFF
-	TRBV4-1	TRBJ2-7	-	TGCGCCAGCAGCCAAGAGGTCGGGGTCAGGGGTGACGAGCAGTACTTC	CASSQEVGVRGDEQYF
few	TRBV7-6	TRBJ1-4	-	TGTGCCAGCAGCTTTCCAGGTAGTGAAAAACTGTTTTTT	CASSFPGSEKLFF
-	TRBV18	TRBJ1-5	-	TGTGCCAGCTCACCTTCGGTAAATCAGCCCCAGCATTTT	CASSPSVNQPQHF
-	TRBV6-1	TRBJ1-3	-	TGTGCCAGCAGTGATCCAGAGGGTAGCCGCACCATATATTTT	CASSDPEGSRTIYF
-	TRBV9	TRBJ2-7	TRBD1	TGTGCCAGCAGCTCTAGAGGACAGGGCTACGAGCAGTACTTC	CASSSRGQGYEQYF
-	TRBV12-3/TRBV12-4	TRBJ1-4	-	TGTGCCAGCAGTTTAGAGAACAGAGACCTGACTTTT	CASSLENRDLTF
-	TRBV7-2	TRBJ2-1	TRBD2	TGTGCCAGCAGCTCTAGCGGGAGAGGAAATGAGCAGTTCTTC	CASSSSGRGNEQFF
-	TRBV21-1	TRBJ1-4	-	TGTGCCAGCAGCGAATCCGGGACAGGGGATGAAAAACTGTTTTTT	CASSESGTGDEKLFF
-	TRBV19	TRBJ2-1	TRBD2	TGTGCCAGTAGTATAAGGACTAGCGAGAACAATGAGCAGTTCTTC	CASSIRTSENNEQFF
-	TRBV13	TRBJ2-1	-	TGTGCCAGCAGCGTAGGGCTGGCTTACAATGAGCAGTTCTTC	CASSVGLAYNEQFF
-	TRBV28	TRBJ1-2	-	TGTGCCAGCAGCCGACAGGAAGGCTACACCTTC	CASSRQEGYTF
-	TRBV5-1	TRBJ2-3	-	TGCGCCAGCAGCTCTCAGGGGTCCGATACGCAGTATTTT	CASSSQGSDTQYF
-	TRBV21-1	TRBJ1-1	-	-	CASSAEVARGTEAFF
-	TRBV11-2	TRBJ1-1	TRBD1	TGTGCCAGCAGTCCACAGGGGGCCATGAACACTGAAGCTTTCTTT	CASSPQGAMNTEAFF
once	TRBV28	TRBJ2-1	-	TGTGCCAGCAGTTTTGGCGGGGTCCAAGGGCCTGCCAATGAGCAGTTCTTC	CASSFGGVQGPANEQFF
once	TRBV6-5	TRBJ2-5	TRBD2	TGTGCCAGCAGTTACGGGACTAGCGGGGGCCAAGAGACCCAGTACTTC	CASSYGTSGGQETQYF
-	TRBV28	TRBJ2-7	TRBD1	TGTGCCAGCAGCCAAGGGACAGCCTCAGAGCAGTACTTC	CASSQGTASEQYF
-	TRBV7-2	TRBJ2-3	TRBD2	TGTGCCAGCAGCAAGACTAGCGGGAGCACAGATACGCAGTATTTT	CASSKTSGSTDTQYF
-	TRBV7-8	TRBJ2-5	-	TGTGCCAGCAGCGCCCGAGGGGGCGGGGTACAAGAGACCCAGTACTTC	CASSARGGGVQETQYF
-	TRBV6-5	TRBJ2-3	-	TGTGCCAGCGGAGGGGTTGGCACAGATACGCAGTATTTT	CASGGVGTDTQYF
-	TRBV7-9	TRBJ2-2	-	TGTGCCAGCACCCACGGGGGAGGAGACTACACCGGGGAGCTGTTTTTT	CASTHGGGDYTGELFF
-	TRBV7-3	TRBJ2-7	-	TGTGCCAGCAGCCTGAGACGAGGGCAGTACTTC	CASSLRRGQYF
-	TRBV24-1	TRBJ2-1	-	TGTGCCACCAGTGATATACGCGTCGACAATGAGCAGTTCTTC	CATSDIRVDNEQFF